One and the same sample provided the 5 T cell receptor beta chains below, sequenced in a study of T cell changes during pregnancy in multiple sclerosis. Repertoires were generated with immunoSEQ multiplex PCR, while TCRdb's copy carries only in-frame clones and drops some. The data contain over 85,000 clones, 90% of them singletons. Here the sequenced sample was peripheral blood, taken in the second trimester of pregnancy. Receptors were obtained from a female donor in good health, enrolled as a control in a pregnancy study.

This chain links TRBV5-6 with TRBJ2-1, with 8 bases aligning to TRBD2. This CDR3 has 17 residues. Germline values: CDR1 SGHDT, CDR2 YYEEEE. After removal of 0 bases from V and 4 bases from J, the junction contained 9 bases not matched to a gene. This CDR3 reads CASSLERGGLRYNEQFF. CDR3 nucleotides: TGTGCCAGCAGCTTGGAACGGGGGGGGCTACGTTACAATGAGCAGTTCTTC.

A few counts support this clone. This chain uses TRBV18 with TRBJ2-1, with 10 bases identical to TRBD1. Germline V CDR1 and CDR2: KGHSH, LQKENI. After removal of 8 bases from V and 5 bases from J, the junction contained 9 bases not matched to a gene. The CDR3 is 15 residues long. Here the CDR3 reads CASRRRDRGDNEQFF. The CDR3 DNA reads TGTGCCAGCCGACGCCGGGACAGGGGTGACAATGAGCAGTTCTTC.

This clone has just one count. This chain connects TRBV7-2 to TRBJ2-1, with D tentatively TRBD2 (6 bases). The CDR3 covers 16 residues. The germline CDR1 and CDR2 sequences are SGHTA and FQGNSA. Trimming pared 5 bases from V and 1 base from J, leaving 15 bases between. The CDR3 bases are TGTGCCAGCAGCGCACTAGCACAACCTTCCTACAATGAGCAGTTCTTC. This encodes CASSALAQPSYNEQFF.

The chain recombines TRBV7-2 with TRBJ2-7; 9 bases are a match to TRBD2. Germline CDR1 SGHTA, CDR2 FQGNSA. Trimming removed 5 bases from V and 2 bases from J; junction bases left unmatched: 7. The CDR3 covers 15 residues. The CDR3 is CASSPRTSETYEQYF. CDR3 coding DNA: TGTGCCAGCAGCCCTAGGACTAGCGAAACCTACGAGCAGTACTTC.

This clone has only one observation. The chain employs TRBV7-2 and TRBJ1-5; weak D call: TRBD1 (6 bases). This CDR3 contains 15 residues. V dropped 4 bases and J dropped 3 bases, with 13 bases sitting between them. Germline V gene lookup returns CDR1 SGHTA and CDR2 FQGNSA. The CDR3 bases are TGTGCCAGCAGCTCCCAGGACAGCTCCAATCAGCCCCAGCATTTT. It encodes CASSSQDSSNQPQHF.